This T cell receptor beta chain was recorded in a study of sequential checkpoint blockade in melanoma. The repertoire was sequenced with immunoSEQ multiplex PCR; TCRdb's copy has only in-frame clones and lacks some. The sample shows around 9,600 clones, 57% of them seen only once. Sample treatment: randomized to nivolumab then ipilimumab (arm A) or the reverse (arm B). Trimming at V came to 8 bases and at J to 12 bases, leaving 17 bases not matched to a gene. Germline CDR1 is WSHSY and CDR2 is SAAADI. The CDR3 sequence is 15 residues long. This chain links TRBV10-2 with TRBJ2-1, with 9 bases that match TRBD2. The receptor was isolated from a human donor with melanoma. The material sequenced was CD8+ T cells sorted from blood (inferred from file names), taken from a patient given nivolumab and ipilimumab in sequence. In DNA form, the CDR3 reads TGCGCCAGCGTCCCGACTAGCGGTTTTCGGGGGGGGCAGTTCTTC. This translates into CASVPTSGFRGGQFF.